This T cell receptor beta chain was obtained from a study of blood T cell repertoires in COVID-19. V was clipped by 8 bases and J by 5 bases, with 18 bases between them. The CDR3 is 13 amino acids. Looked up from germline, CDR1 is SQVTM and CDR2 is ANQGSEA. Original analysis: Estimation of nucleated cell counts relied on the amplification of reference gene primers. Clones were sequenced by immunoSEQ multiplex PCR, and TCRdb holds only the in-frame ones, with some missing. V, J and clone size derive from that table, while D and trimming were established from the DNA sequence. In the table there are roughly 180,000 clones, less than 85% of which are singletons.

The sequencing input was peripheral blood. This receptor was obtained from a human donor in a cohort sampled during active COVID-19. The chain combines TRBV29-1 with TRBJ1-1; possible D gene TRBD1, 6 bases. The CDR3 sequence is CSFGRGGGTEAFF. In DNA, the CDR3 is TGCAGCTTTGGTAGGGGGGGAGGTACTGAAGCTTTCTTT.